This T cell receptor beta chain was profiled in a study of T cell clonality in common variable immunodeficiency. Sequencing was performed with immunoSEQ multiplex PCR; in TCRdb, only in-frame clones are kept and a portion is missing. This sample carries around 52,000 clones and no singletons, and 4.5% to 5.5% goes to the top ten. This clone was seen at least ten times. Its antigen is not identified. Coverage ceases 3 residues before the CDR3 finishes, and the germline J gene fills in the end. Overall study findings and caveats: Common variable immunodeficiency TCR beta sequences reportedly had fewer deletions and N-nucleotide insertions.

The germline gives CDR1 LNHDA, CDR2 SQIVND (reference sequence). This CDR3 region has 14 residues. The source material was peripheral blood mononuclear cells. The chain is built from TRBV19 and TRBJ1-2, with 9 positions matching TRBD1. This receptor was obtained from a person aged 18 to 70 in good health. The CDR3 reads CATQTGGTSRGYTF. Incomplete CDR3 DNA: TGTGCCACTCAGACAGGGGGTACCTCACGGGGC.